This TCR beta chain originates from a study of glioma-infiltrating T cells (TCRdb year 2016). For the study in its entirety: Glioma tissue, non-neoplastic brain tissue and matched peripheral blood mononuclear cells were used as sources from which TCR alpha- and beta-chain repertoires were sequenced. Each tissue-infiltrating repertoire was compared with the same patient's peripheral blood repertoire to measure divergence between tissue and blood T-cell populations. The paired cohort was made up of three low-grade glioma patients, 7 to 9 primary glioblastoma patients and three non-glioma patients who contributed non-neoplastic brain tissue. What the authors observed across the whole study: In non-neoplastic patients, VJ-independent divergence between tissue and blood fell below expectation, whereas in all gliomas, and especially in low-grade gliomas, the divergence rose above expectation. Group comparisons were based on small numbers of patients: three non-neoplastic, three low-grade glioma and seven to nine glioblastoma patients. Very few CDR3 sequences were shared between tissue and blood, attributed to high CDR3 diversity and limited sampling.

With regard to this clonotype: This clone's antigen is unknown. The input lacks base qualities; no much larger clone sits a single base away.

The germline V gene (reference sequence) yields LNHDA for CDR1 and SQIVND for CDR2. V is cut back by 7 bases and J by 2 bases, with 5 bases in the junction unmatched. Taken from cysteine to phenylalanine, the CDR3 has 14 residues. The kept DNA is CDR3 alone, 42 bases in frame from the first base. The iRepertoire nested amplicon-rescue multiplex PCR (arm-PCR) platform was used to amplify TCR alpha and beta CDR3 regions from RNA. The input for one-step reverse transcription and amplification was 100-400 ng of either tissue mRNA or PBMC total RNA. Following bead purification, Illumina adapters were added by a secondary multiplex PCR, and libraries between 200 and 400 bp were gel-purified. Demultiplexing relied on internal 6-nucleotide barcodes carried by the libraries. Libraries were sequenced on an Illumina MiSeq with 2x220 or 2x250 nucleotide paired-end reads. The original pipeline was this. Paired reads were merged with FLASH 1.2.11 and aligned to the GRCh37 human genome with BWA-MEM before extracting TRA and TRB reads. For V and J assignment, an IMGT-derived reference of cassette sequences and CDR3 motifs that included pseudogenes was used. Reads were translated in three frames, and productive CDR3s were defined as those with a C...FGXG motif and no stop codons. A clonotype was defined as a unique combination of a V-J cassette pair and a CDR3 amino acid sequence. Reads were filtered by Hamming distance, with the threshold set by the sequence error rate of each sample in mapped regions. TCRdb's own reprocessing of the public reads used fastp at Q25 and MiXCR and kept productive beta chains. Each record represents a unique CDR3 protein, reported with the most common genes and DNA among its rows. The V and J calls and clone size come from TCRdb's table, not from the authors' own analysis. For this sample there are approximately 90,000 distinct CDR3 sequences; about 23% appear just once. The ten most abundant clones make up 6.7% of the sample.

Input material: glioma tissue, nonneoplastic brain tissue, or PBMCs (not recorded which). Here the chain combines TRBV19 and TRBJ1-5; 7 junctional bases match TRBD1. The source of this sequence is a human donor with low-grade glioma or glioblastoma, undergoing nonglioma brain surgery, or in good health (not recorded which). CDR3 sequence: CASIPGGGNQPQHF. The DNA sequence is TGTGCCAGTATCCCAGGGGGGGGCAATCAGCCCCAGCATTTT.